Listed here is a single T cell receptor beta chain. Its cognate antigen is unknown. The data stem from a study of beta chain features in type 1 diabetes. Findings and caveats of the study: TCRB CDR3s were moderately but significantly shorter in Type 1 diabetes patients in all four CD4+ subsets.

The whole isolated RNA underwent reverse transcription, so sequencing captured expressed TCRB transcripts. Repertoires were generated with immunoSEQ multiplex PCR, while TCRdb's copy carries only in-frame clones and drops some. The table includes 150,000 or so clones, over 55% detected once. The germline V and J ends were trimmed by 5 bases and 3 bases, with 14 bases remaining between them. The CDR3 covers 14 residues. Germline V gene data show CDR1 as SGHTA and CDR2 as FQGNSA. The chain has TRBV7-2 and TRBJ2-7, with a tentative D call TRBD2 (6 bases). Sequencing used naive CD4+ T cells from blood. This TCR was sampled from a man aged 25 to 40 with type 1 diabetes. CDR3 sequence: CASSPPGGGYEQYF. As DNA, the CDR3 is TGTGCCAGCAGCCCCCCCGGGGGAGGCTACGAGCAGTACTTC.